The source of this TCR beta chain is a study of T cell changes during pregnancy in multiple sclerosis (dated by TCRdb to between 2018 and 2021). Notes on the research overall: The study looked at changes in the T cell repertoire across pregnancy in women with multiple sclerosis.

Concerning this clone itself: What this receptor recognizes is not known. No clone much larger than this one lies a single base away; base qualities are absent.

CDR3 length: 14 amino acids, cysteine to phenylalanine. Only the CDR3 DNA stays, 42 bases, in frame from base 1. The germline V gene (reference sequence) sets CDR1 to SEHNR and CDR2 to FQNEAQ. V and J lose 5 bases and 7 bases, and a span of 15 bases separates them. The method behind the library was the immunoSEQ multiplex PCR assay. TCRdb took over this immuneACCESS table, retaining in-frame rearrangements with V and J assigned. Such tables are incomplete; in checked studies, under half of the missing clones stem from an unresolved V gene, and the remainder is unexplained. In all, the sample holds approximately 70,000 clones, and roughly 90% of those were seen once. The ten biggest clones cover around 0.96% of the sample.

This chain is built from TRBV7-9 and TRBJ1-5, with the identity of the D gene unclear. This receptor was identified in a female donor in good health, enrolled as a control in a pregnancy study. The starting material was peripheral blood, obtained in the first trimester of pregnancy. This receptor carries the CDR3 CASSPGGSGQPQHF. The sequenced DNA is TGTGCCAGCAGCCCCGGAGGGAGCGGGCAGCCCCAGCATTTT.